Sequencing of this T cell receptor beta chain was carried out in a study of shared clonotypes between healthy human individuals. General study results and limits: The study found lower generation probabilities in non-shared clonotypes than in those shared by all four donors. Across several donors, naive CD4 shared roughly 5%, naive CD8 3.5% to 4%, memory CD4 roughly 2.4%, memory CD8 about 0.4%.

Concerning this clone: Its specificity is unknown.

Looked up from germline, CDR1 is SGHAT and CDR2 is FQNNGV. V dropped 1 base and J dropped 5 bases, with 12 bases sitting between them. The CDR3 sequence is 16 residues long. A deep-level run was used for the assay. Profiling relied on immunoSEQ multiplex PCR, and the TCRdb table lists in-frame clones only, not all of them. The table records a few million clones, around nine tenths of them present only once. Partitioning of CD4+ cells yielded a CD45RA+ naive subset and a CD45RA-negative memory subset. Sequenced input: naive CD4+ T cells sorted from blood. Subset in this sample: CD45RA+ positively selected. The receptor was derived from a man younger than 35 in good health. V and J are TRBV11-2 and TRBJ1-6, with D possibly TRBD1 on 6 matching bases. The CDR3 DNA follows: TGTGCCAGCAGCTTAGGAGTGGCAGGGGATAATTCACCCCTCCACTTT. Translation: CASSLGVAGDNSPLHF.